One T cell receptor beta chain is described in this entry. The data derive from a study of T cells after yellow fever vaccination. TCRdb reanalysed the 5' RACE reads using MiXCR and keeps one entry per CDR3 protein. The table lists about 360,000 distinct CDR3 sequences, about 6.2% of them singletons. CDR3 size: 12 residues. Germline V gene sequence: CDR1 SGHNT, CDR2 YENEEA. With V trimmed by 5 bases and J by 6 bases, 2 bases remained unmatched. This TCR was recovered from a man aged 30 to 39 who received the YFV17D yellow fever vaccine. The sequencing here drew on PBMCs, taken 5 days after the yellow fever booster vaccination. The genes are TRBV11-3 and TRBJ2-7; 9 bases are a match to TRBD1. Written as DNA, the CDR3 is TGTGCCAGCAGCGCGGACAGGGGCGAGCAGTACTTC. This codes for CASSADRGEQYF.